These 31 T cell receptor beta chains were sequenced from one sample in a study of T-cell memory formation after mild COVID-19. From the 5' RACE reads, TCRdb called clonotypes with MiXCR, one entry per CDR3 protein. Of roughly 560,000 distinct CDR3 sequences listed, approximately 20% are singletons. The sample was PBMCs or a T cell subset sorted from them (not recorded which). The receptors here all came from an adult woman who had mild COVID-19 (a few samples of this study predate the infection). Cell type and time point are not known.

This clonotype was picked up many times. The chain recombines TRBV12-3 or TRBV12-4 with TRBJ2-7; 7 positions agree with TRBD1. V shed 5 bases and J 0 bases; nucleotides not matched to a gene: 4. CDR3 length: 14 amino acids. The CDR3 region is CASSRQGSSYEQYF. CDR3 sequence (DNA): TGTGCCAGCAGTAGACAGGGAAGCTCCTACGAGCAGTACTTC.

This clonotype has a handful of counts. The chain's CDR3 is CAISPFEGSAGEQFF. CDR3 in DNA: TGTGCCATCAGCCCGTTTGAGGGGTCGGCCGGCGAGCAGTTCTTC. J is TRBJ2-1 and V is TRBV10-3; D possibly matches TRBD1 or TRBD2 (5 bases each). Germline assignment: CDR1 ENHRY and CDR2 SYGVKD. This CDR3 is 15 amino acids long. V shed 6 bases and J shed 10 bases, with 22 bases lying between them.

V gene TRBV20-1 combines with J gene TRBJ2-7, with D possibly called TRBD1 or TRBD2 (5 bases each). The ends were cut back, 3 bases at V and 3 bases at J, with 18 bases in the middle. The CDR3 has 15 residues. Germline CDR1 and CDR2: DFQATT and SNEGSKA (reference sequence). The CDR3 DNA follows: TGCAGTGCTAGGCCCCCCAACGGGGCCGGCTACGAGCAGTACTTC. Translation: CSARPPNGAGYEQYF.

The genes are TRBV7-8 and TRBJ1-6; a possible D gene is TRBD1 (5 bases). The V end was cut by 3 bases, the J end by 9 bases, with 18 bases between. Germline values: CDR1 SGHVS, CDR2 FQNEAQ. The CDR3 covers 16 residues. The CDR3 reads CASSFKDTSPVSPLHF. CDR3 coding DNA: TGTGCCAGCAGCTTCAAGGACACCAGCCCTGTTTCACCCCTCCACTTT.

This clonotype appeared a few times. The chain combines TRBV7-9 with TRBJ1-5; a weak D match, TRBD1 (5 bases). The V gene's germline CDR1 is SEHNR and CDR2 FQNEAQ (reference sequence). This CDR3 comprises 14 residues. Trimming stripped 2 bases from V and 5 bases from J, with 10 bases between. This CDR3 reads CASSLSGGDQPQHF. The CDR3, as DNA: TGTGCCAGCAGCTTAAGCGGGGGGGATCAGCCCCAGCATTTT.

The CDR3 spells CASAPLAGVLYNEQFF. The CDR3 coding sequence is TGTGCTAGTGCTCCACTAGCGGGAGTCCTCTACAATGAGCAGTTCTTC. The genes are TRBV12-5 and TRBJ2-1, with TRBD2 matching over 11 bases. This CDR3 region has 16 residues. V gave up 7 bases and J gave up 3 bases; unmatched junction bases: 8. The germline V gene encodes CDR1 LGHNT and CDR2 FRNRAP.

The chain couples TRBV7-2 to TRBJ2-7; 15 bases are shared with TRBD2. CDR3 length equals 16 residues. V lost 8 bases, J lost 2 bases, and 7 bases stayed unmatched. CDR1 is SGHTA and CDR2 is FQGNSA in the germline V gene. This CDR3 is CASLFGLAGGPYEQYF. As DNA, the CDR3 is TGTGCCAGCCTCTTTGGACTAGCGGGAGGGCCCTACGAGCAGTACTTC.

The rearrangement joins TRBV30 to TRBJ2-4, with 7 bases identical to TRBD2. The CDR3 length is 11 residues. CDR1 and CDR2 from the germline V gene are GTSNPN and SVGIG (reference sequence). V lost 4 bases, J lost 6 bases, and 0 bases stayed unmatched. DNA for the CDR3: TGTGCCTGGACGGGGGGAAACATTCAGTACTTC. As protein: CAWTGGNIQYF.

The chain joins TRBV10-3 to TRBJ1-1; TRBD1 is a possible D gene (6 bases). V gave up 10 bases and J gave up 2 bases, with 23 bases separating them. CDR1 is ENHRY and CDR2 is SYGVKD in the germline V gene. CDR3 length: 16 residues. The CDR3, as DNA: TGTGCCACCCGAGGGGGGGCTCAAGGGGGTAACACTGAAGCTTTCTTT. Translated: CATRGGAQGGNTEAFF.

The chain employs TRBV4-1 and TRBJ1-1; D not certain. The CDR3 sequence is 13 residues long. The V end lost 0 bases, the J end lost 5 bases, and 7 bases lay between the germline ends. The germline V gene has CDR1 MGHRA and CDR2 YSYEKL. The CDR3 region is CASSQEIGTEAFF. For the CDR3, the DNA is TGCGCCAGCAGCCAAGAGATAGGGACTGAAGCTTTCTTT.

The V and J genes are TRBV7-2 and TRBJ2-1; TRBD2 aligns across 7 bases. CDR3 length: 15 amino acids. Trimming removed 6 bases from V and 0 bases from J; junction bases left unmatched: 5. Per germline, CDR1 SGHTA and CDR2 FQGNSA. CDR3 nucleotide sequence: TGTGCCAGCAGTATAGTAGCGGGCTCCTACAATGAGCAGTTCTTC. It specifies CASSIVAGSYNEQFF.

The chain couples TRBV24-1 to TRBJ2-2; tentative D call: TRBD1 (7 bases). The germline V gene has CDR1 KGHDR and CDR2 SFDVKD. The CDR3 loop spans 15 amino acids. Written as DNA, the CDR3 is TGTGCAATCCGCGACGGGGGCGCAGGGGGCGGGGAGCTGTTTTTT. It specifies CAIRDGGAGGGELFF.

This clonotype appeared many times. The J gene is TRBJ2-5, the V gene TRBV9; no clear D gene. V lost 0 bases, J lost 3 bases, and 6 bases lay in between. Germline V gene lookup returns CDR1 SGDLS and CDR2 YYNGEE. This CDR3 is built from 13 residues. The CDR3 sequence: CASSVGSKETQYF. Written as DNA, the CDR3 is TGTGCCAGCAGCGTAGGGAGTAAAGAGACCCAGTACTTC.

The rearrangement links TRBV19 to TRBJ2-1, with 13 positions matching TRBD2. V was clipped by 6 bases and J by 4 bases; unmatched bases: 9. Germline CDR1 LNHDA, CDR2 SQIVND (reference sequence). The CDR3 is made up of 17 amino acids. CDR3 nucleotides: TGTGCCAGTAGGAACCGACCGGGACTAGCGGGGTACAATGAGCAGTTCTTC. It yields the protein CASRNRPGLAGYNEQFF.

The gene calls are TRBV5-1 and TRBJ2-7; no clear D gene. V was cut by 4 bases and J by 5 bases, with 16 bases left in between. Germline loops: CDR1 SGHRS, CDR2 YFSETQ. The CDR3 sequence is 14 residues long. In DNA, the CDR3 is TGCGCCAGCAGCATGGACCCCCCTGGGGACGAGCAGTACTTC. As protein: CASSMDPPGDEQYF.

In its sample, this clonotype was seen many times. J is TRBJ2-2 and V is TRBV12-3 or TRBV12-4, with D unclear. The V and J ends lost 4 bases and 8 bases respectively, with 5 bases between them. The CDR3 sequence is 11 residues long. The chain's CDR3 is CASSSRGELFF. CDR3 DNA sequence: TGTGCCAGCAGTTCAAGAGGGGAGCTGTTTTTT.

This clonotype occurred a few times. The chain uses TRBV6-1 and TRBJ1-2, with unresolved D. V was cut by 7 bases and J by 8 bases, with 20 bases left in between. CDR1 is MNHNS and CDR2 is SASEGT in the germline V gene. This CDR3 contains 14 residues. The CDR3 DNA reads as TGTGCCAGCACCTATGGGGAAGGTGTGACCGGCTACACCTTC. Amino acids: CASTYGEGVTGYTF.

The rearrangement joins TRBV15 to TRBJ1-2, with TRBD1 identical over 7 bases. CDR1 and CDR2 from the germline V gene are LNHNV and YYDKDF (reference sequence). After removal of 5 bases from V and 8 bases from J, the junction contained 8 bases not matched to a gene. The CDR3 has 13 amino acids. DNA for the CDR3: TGTGCCACCAGCCTTGACAGGGCTATCGGCTACACCTTC. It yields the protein CATSLDRAIGYTF.

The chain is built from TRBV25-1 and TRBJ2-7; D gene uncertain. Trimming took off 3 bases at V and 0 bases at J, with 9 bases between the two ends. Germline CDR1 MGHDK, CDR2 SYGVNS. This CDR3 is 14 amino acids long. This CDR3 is CASSDFAPSYEQYF. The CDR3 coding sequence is TGTGCCAGCAGTGATTTCGCCCCCTCCTACGAGCAGTACTTC.

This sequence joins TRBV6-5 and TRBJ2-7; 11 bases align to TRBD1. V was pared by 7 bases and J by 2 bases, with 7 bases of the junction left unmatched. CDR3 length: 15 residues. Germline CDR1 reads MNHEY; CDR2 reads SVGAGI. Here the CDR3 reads CASTQPGQGAYEQYF. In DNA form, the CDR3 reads TGTGCCAGCACCCAGCCGGGACAGGGGGCCTACGAGCAGTACTTC.

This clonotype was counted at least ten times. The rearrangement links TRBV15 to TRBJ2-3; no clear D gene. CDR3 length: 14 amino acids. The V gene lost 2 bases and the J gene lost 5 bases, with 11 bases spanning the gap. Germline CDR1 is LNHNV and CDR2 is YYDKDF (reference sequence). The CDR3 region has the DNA TGTGCCACCAGCAGATCGCGCCTCGAAGATACGCAGTATTTT. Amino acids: CATSRSRLEDTQYF. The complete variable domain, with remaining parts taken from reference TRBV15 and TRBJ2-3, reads DAMVIQNPRYQVTQFGKPVTLSCSQTLNHNVMYWYQQKSSQAPKLLFHYYDKDFNNEADTPDNFQSRRPNTSFCFLDIRSPGLGDTAMYLCATSRSRLEDTQYFGPGTRLTVL.

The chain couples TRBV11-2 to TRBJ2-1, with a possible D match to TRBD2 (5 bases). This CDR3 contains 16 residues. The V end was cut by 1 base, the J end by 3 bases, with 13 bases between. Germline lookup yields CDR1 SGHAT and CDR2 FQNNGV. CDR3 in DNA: TGTGCCAGCAGCTTAGTAATCGGAGGTCTCTACAATGAGCAGTTCTTC. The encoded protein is CASSLVIGGLYNEQFF.

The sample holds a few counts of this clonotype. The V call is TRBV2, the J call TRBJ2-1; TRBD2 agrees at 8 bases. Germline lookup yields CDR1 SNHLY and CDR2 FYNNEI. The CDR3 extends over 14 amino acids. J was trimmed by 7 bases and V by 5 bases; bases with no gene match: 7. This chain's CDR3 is CASSTSGGMNEQFF. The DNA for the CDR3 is TGTGCCAGCAGTACTAGCGGTGGGATGAATGAGCAGTTCTTC.

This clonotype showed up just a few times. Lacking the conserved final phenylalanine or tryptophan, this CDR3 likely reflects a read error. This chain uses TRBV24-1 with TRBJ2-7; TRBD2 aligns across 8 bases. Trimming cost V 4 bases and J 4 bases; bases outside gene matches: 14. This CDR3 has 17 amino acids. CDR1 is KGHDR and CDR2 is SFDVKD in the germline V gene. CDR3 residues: CATSESTGGPRGYEQYL. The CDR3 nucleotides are TGTGCCACCAGTGAATCGACGGGAGGGCCAAGGGGATACGAGCAGTACCTC.

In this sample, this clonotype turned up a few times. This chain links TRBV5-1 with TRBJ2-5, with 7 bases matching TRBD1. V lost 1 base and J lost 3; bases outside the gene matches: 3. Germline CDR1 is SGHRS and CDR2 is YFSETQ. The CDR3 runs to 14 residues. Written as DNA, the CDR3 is TGCGCCAGCAGCTTGACAGGGGAAGAAGAGACCCAGTACTTC. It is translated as CASSLTGEEETQYF.

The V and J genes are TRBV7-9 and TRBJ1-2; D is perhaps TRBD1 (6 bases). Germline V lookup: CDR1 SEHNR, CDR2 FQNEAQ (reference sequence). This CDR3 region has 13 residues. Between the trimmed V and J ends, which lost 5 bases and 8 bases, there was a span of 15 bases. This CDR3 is CASSLDRPGGYTF. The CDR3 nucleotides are TGTGCCAGCAGCCTTGACAGGCCGGGGGGCTACACCTTC. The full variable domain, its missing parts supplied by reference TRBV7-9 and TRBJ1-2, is DTGVSQNPRHKITKRGQNVTFRCDPISEHNRLYWYRQTLGQGPEFLTYFQNEAQLEKSRLLSDRFSAERPKGSFSTLEIQRTEQGDSAMYLCASSLDRPGGYTFGSGTRLTVV.

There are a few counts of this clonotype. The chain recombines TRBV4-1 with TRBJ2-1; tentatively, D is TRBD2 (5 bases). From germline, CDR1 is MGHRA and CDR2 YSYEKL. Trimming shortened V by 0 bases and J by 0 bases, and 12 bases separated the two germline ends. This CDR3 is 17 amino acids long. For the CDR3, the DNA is TGCGCCAGCAGCCAAGAGGGAGCCTGGAGCTCCTACAATGAGCAGTTCTTC. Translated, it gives CASSQEGAWSSYNEQFF.

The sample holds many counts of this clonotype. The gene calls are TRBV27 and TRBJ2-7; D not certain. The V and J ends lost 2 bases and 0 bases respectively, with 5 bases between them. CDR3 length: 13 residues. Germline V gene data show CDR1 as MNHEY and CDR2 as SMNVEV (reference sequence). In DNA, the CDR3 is TGTGCCAGCAGTTTAAAGGGCTCCTACGAGCAGTACTTC. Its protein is CASSLKGSYEQYF.

The CDR3 coding sequence is TGTGCCAGCACCTTGCCGACGGGACAGGGGGAACCCTACGAGCAGTACTTC. Its protein is CASTLPTGQGEPYEQYF. The chain couples TRBV7-9 to TRBJ2-7, with TRBD1 matching over 11 bases. CDR1 is SEHNR, CDR2 FQNEAQ, per germline (reference sequence). Trimming removed 7 bases from V and 2 bases from J; junction bases left unmatched: 13. The CDR3 is 17 amino acids. Full variable domain (outside the CDR3, taken from reference TRBV7-9 and TRBJ2-7): DTGVSQNPRHKITKRGQNVTFRCDPISEHNRLYWYRQTLGQGPEFLTYFQNEAQLEKSRLLSDRFSAERPKGSFSTLEIQRTEQGDSAMYLCASTLPTGQGEPYEQYFGPGTRLTVT.

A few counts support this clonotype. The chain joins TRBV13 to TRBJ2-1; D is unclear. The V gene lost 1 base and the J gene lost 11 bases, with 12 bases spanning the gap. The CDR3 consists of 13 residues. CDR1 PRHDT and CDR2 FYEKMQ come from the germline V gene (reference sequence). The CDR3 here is CASSLAPSGQQFF. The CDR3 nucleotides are TGTGCCAGCAGCTTAGCCCCTTCCGGCCAGCAGTTCTTC.

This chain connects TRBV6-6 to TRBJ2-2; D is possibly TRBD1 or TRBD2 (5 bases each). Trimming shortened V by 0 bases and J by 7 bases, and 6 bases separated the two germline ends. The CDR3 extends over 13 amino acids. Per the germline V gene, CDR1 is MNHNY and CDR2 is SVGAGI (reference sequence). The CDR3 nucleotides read TGTGCCAGCAGTTACTCGAGGGGCGGGGAGCTGTTTTTT. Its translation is CASSYSRGGELFF.